The 22 T cell receptor beta chains below all came from one sample that was sequenced in a study of T cells expressing NK-cell markers. TCRdb re-called the 5' RACE reads, yielding one record per CDR3 amino acid sequence without DNA. The sample data list a few hundred thousand distinct CDR3 sequences. The sample taken for sequencing was blood T cells: a sorted CD56 or NKG2C T cell subset, CD4+ or CD8+ T cells, or bulk PBMC T cells (not recorded which). The source of these receptors is a man aged 18 to 35 in good health.

This chain connects TRBV20-1 to TRBJ2-3; TCRdb designates TRBD2, a call that cannot be tested without DNA. Looked up from germline, CDR1 is DFQATT and CDR2 is SNEGSKA (reference sequence). The CDR3 runs to 19 residues. The CDR3 region is CSARAHTGAASGRTDTQYF.

This chain connects TRBV10-3 to TRBJ2-1; TCRdb's D gene call, TRBD2, goes unchecked for lack of DNA. Germline values: CDR1 ENHRY, CDR2 SYGVKD. CDR3 length: 14 residues. CDR3 protein: CAIRRLAGSYEQFF.

The CDR3 sequence: CASSVATVNTEAFF. V is TRBV9 and J is TRBJ1-1. CDR1 is SGDLS, CDR2 YYNGEE, per germline. This CDR3 contains 14 residues.

Here the CDR3 reads CASSYTSGSGTGELFF. J is TRBJ2-2 and V is TRBV6-5; absent DNA, TCRdb's TRBD2 call cannot be checked. Germline V gene lookup returns CDR1 MNHEY and CDR2 SVGAGI. This CDR3 is built from 16 residues.

This chain's CDR3 is CASSAFSGREDEQFF. The V call is TRBV9, the J call TRBJ2-1; TCRdb's D call, TRBD2, is unchecked because there is no DNA. The CDR3 is made up of 15 amino acids. CDR1 is SGDLS and CDR2 is YYNGEE in the germline V gene.

The chain uses TRBV19 and TRBJ2-3; with no DNA, the TCRdb D assignment of TRBD1 cannot be verified. CDR1 and CDR2 from the germline V gene are LNHDA and SQIVND (reference sequence). The CDR3 length is 15 residues. CDR3 region: CASSMAQGASDTQYF.

The V call is TRBV5-6, the J call TRBJ2-1; there is no DNA to check the TCRdb D call of TRBD2. Germline loops: CDR1 SGHDT, CDR2 YYEEEE. The CDR3 is 14 residues long. This chain's CDR3 is CASSLAVTSDEQFF.

This rearrangement joins TRBV7-8 to TRBJ2-2; the D call of TRBD1 rests on TCRdb alone, since no DNA is present to check it. CDR1 is SGHVS, CDR2 FQNEAQ, per germline. This CDR3 region has 18 residues. The CDR3: CASSLVSQGAVDTGELFF.

The chain recombines TRBV6-5 with TRBJ2-1; TCRdb returns TRBD1, unconfirmable since there is no DNA. The CDR3 runs to 15 residues. Germline CDR1 MNHEY, CDR2 SVGAGI. CDR3 protein: CASSYRQGDSNEQFF.

The rearrangement links TRBV19 to TRBJ2-2; TCRdb's D gene call, TRBD1, goes unchecked for lack of DNA. Germline CDR1 and CDR2: LNHDA and SQIVND (reference sequence). The CDR3 sequence is 14 residues long. The CDR3: CASSQGPHAGELFF.

The chain uses TRBV4-2 and TRBJ2-1; without DNA, the TCRdb call of TRBD2 cannot be checked. Germline V gene lookup returns CDR1 LGHNA and CDR2 YNFKEQ. The CDR3 runs to 16 residues. CDR3 in amino acids: CASSPQREGSYNEQFF.

The V gene is TRBV20-1, the J gene TRBJ2-5; the TCRdb call, TRBD2, lacks DNA for checking. CDR3 length: 13 residues. In germline, CDR1 is DFQATT, CDR2 SNEGSKA (reference sequence). The CDR3 sequence: CSARGLNQETQYF.

The rearrangement uses TRBV12-3 or TRBV12-4 and TRBJ2-4. This CDR3 contains 14 residues. CDR3 amino acids: CASKSRTGRNIQYF.

The chain links TRBV9 to TRBJ2-2; the TCRdb D gene call, TRBD2, has no DNA to confirm it. The CDR3 extends over 17 amino acids. The germline gives CDR1 SGDLS, CDR2 YYNGEE. The CDR3: CASSPLADSWNTGELFF.

The rearrangement joins TRBV20-1 to TRBJ2-5; lacking DNA, the TRBD1 call made by TCRdb goes unchecked. The CDR3 consists of 13 residues. Germline lookup yields CDR1 DFQATT and CDR2 SNEGSKA (reference sequence). The CDR3 region is CSATNSPRGHQYF.

The V call is TRBV12-3 or TRBV12-4, the J call TRBJ2-7. The CDR3 totals 14 residues. This chain's CDR3 is CASSLGLGPYEQYF.

The chain has TRBV5-1 and TRBJ1-6; TCRdb's D call, TRBD1, is unchecked because there is no DNA. The CDR3 is 17 residues long. The germline CDR1 and CDR2 sequences are SGHRS and YFSETQ. The CDR3 protein is CASSFQTGHRDNSPLHF.

CDR3 protein: CSARYGARGQPQHF. The chain uses TRBV20-1 and TRBJ1-5; there is no DNA to check the TCRdb D call of TRBD1. Germline loops: CDR1 DFQATT, CDR2 SNEGSKA (reference sequence). The CDR3 extends over 14 amino acids.

V is TRBV12-3 or TRBV12-4 and J is TRBJ2-3; TCRdb selects TRBD1, and the lack of DNA leaves this call unchecked. CDR3 length: 15 residues. CDR3 sequence: CASSPGQGRPDTQYF.

The chain is built from TRBV20-1 and TRBJ1-1. There are 14 residues in the CDR3. CDR1 DFQATT and CDR2 SNEGSKA come from the germline V gene (reference sequence). The CDR3 reads CSVKRGPRGTEAFF.

The genes are TRBV10-2 and TRBJ2-7. The CDR3 loop spans 13 amino acids. Germline V gene lookup returns CDR1 WSHSY and CDR2 SAAADI. This chain's CDR3 is CASSVTDRYEQYF.

The genes are TRBV20-1 and TRBJ2-7; the TCRdb call, TRBD2, lacks DNA for checking. Looked up from germline, CDR1 is DFQATT and CDR2 is SNEGSKA (reference sequence). This CDR3 region has 15 residues. CDR3 sequence reads: CSATLAGGLEAEQYF.